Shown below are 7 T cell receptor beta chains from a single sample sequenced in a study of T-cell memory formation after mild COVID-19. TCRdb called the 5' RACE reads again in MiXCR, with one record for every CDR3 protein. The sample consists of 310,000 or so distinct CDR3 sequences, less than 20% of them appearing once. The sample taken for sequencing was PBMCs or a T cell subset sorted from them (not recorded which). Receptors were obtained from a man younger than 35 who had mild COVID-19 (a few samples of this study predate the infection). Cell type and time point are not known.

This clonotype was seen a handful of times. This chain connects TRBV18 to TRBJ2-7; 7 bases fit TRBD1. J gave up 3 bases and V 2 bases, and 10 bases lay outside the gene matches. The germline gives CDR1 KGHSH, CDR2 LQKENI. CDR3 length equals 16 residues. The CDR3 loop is CASSPGQGRDSYEQYF. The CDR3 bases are TGTGCCAGCTCACCAGGGCAGGGCAGGGACAGCTACGAGCAGTACTTC.

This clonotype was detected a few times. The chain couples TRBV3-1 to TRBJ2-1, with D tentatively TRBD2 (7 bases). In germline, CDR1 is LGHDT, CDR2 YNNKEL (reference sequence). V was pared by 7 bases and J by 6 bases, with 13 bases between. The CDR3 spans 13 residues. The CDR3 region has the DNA TGTGCCAGCAACCTAGGGGGGGGCAATGAGCAGTTCTTC. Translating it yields CASNLGGGNEQFF.

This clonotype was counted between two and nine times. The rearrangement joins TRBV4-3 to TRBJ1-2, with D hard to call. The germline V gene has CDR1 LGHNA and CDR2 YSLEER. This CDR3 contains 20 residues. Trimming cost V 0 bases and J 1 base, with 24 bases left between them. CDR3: CASSQDKVWQKLINNYGYTF. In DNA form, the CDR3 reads TGCGCCAGCAGCCAAGATAAAGTTTGGCAGAAACTGATTAATAACTATGGCTACACCTTC.

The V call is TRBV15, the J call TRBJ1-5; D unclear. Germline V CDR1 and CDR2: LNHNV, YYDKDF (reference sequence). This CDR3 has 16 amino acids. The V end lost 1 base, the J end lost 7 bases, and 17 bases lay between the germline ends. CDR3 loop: CATSRVMAPGKQPQHF. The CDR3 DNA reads TGTGCCACCAGCAGAGTAATGGCACCCGGAAAGCAGCCCCAGCATTTT.

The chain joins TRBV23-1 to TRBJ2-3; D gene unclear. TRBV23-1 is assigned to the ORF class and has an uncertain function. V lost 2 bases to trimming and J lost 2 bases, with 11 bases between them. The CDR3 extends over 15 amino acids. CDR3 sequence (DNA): TGCGCCAGCAGTCAAGAGTCCCGAGACACAGATACGCAGTATTTT. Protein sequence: CASSQESRDTDTQYF.

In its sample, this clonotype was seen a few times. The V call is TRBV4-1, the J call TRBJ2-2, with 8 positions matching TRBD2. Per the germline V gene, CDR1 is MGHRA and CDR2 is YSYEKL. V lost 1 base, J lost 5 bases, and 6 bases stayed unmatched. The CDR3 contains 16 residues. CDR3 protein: CASSQARGGRTGELFF. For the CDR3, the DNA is TGCGCCAGCAGCCAAGCTCGGGGGGGCCGGACCGGGGAGCTGTTTTTT.

The CDR3 DNA sequence: TGTGCCAGCAGCTTGGACAGGGAGGTGGACTATGGCTACACCTTC. It yields the protein CASSLDREVDYGYTF. The chain is built from TRBV5-5 and TRBJ1-2, with D perhaps TRBD1 (6 bases). The germline V gene encodes CDR1 SGHKS and CDR2 YYEKEE (reference sequence). The CDR3 spans 15 residues. V was pared by 0 bases and J by 3 bases, with 12 bases between.